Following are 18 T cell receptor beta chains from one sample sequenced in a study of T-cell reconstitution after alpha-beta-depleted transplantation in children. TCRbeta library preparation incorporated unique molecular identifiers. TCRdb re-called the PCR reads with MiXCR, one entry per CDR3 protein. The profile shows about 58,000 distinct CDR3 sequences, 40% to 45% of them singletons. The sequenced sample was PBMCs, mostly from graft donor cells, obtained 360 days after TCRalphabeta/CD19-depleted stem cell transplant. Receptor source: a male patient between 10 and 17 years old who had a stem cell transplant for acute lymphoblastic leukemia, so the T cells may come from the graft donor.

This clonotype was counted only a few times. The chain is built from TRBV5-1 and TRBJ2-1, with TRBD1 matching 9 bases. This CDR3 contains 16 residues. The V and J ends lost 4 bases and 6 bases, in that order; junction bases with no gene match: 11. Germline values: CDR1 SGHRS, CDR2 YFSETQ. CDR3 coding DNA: TGCGCCAGCAGCCGCCTCCGGGACAGGGTATTCAATGAGCAGTTCTTC. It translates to CASSRLRDRVFNEQFF. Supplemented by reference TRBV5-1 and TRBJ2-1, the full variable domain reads KAGVTQTPRYLIKTRGQQVTLSCSPISGHRSVSWYQQTPGQGLQFLFEYFSETQRNKGNFPGRFSGRQFSNSRSEMNVSTLELGDSALYLCASSRLRDRVFNEQFFGPGTRLTVL.

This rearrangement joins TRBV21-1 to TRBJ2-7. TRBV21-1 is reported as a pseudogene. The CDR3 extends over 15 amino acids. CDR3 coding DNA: TGTGCCAGCAGCAAAGCAGAAGGGAGGTCCTACGAGCAGTACTTC. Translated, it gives CASSKAEGRSYEQYF.

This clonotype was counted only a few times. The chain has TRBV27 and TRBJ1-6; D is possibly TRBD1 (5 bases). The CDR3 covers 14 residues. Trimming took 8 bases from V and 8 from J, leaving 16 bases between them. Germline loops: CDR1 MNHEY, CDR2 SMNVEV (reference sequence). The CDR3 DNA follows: TGTGCCAGCTCCAACGGGGGTTGGGATTCACCCCTCCACTTT. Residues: CASSNGGWDSPLHF.

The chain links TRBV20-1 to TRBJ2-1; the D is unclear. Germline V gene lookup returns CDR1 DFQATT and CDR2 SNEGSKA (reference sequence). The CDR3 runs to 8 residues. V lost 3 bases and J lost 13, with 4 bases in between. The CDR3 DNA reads TGCAGTGCTAGTGATCAGTTCTTC. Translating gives CSASDQFF.

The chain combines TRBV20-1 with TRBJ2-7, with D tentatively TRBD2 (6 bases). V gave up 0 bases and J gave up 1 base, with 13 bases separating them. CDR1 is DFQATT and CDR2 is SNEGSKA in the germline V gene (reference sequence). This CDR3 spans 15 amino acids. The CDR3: CSARDQRGGSYEQYF. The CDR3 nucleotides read TGCAGTGCTAGAGATCAACGGGGAGGTTCCTACGAGCAGTACTTC.

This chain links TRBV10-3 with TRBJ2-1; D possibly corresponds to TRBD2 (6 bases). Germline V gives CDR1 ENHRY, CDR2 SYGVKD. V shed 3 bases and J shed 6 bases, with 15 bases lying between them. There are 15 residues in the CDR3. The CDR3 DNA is TGTGCCATCAGTGAACGACCCTCAGCGGGCAATGAGCAGTTCTTC. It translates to CAISERPSAGNEQFF.

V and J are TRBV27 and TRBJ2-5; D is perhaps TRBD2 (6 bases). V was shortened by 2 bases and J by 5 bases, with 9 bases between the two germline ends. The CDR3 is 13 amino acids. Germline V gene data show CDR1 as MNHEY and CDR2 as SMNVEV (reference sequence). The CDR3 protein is CASSLGGTETQYF. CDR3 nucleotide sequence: TGTGCCAGCAGTTTAGGGGGGACGGAGACCCAGTACTTC.

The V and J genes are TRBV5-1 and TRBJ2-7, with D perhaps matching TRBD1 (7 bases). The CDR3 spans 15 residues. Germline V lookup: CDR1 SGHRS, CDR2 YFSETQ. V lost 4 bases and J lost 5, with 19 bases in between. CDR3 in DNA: TGCGCCAGCAGCCTAGAGGAGGGGGCGCAGAACGAGCAGTACTTC. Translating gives CASSLEEGAQNEQYF.

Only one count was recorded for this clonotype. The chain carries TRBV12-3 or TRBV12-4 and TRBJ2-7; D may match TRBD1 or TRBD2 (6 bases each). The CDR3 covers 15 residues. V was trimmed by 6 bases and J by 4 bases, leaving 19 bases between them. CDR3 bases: TGTGCCAGCAGCCGCCCCGTGAGAGGGGGGTACGAGCAGTACTTC. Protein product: CASSRPVRGGYEQYF.

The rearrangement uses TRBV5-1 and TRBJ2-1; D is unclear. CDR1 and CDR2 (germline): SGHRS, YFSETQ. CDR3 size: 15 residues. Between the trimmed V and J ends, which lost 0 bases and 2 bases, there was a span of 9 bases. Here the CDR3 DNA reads TGCGCCAGCAGCTTGGAAGGAGCCCCCTACAATGAGCAGTTCTTC. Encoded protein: CASSLEGAPYNEQFF.

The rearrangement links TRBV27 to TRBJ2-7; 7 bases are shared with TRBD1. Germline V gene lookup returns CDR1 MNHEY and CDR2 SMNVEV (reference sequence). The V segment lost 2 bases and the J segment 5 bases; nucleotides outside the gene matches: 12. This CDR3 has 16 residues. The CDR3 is CASSLVTRQGINEQYF. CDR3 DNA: TGTGCCAGCAGTTTAGTGACGAGACAGGGAATCAACGAGCAGTACTTC.

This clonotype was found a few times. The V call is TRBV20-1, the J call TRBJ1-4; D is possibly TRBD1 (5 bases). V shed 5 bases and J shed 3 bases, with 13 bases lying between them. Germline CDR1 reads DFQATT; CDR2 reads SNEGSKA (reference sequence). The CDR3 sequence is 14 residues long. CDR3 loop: CSAQHPGANEKLFF. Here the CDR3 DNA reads TGCAGTGCTCAGCATCCGGGGGCTAATGAAAAACTGTTTTTT.

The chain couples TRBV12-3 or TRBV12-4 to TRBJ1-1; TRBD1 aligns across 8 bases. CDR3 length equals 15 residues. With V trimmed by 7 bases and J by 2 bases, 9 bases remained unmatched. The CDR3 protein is CASTFGDRTNTEAFF. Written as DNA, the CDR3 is TGTGCCAGCACCTTTGGGGACAGGACTAACACTGAAGCTTTCTTT.

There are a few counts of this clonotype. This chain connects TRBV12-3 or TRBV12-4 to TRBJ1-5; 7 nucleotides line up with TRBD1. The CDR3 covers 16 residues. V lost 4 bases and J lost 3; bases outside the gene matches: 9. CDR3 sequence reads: CASSSPGRGPNQPQHF. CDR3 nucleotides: TGTGCCAGCAGTTCCCCCGGGAGGGGGCCCAATCAGCCCCAGCATTTT.

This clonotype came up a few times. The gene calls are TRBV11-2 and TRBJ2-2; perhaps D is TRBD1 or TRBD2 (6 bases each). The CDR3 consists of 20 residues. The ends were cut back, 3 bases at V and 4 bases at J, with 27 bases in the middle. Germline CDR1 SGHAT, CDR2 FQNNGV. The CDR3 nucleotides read TGTGCCAGCAGCTTTAACTTGGCTTCTAGGAGGGGGAGTGTCACCGGGGAGCTGTTTTTT. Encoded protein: CASSFNLASRRGSVTGELFF.

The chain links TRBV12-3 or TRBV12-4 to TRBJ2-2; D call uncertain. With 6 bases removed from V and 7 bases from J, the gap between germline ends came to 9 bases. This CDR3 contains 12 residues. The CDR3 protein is CASSPTRGELFF. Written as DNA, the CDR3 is TGTGCCAGCAGCCCTACACGCGGGGAGCTGTTTTTT.

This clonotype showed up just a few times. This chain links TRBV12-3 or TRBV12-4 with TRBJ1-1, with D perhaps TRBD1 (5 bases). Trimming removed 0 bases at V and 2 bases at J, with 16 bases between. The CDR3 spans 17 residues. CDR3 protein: CASSLAPLGGGNTEAFF. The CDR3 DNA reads TGTGCCAGCAGTTTAGCTCCCTTGGGGGGAGGAAACACTGAAGCTTTCTTT.

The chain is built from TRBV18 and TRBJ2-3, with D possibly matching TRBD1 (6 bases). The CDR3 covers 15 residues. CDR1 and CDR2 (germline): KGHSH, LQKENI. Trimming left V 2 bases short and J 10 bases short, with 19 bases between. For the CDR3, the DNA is TGTGCCAGCTCACCAGGCTCGATGGGGGCCCGGCCGCAGTATTTT. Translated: CASSPGSMGARPQYF.